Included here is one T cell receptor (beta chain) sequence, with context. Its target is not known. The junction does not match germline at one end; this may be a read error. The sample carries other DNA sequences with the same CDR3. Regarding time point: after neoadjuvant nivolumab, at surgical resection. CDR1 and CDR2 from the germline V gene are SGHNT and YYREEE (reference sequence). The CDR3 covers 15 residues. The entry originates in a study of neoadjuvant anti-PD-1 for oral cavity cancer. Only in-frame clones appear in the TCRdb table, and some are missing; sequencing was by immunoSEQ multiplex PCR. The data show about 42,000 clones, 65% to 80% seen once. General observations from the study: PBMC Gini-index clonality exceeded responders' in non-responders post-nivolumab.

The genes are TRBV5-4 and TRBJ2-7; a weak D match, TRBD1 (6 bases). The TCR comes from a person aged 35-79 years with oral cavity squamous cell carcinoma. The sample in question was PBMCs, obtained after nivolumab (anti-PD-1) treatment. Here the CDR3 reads CASSLSGGQFYEQYF. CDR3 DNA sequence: TGCGCCAGCAGCCTGTCTGGCGGACAGTTCTACGAGCAGTACTTC.